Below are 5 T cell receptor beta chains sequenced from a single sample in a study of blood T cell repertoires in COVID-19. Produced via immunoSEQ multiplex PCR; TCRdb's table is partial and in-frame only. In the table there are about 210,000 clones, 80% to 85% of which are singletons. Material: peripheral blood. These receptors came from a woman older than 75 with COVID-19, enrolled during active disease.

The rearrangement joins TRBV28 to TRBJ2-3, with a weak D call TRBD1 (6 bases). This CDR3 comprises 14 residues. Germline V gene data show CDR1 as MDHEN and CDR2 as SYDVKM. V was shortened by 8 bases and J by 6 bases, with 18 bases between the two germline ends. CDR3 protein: CASRPQGRGDTQYF. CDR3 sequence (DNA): TGTGCCAGCCGTCCACAGGGTCGGGGCGATACGCAGTATTTT.

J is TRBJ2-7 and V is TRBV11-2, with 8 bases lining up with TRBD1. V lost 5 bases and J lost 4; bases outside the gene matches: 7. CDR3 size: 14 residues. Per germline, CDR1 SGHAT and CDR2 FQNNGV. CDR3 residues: CASSPQGAGYEQYV. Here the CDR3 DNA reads TGTGCCAGCAGCCCCCAGGGGGCAGGGTACGAGCAGTACGTC.

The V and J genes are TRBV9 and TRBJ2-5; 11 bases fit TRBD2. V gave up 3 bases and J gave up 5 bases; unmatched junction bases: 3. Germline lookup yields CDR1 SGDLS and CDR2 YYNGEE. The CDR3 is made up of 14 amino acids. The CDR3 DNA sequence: TGTGCCAGCAGCGCAACTAGCGGGGGCGAGACCCAGTACTTC. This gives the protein CASSATSGGETQYF.

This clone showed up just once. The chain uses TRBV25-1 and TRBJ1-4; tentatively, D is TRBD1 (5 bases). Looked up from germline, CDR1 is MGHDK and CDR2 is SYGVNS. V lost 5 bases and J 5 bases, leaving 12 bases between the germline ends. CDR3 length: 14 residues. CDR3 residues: CASSPTVLNEKLFF. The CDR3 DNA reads TGTGCCAGCAGTCCGACAGTGTTAAATGAAAAACTGTTTTTT.

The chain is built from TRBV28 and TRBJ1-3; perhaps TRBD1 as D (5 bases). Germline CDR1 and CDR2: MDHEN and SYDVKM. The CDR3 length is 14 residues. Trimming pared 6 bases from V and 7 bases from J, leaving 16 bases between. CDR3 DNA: TGTGCCAGCAGCCTAAGGGGCACGGCTAACACCATATATTTT. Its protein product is CASSLRGTANTIYF.